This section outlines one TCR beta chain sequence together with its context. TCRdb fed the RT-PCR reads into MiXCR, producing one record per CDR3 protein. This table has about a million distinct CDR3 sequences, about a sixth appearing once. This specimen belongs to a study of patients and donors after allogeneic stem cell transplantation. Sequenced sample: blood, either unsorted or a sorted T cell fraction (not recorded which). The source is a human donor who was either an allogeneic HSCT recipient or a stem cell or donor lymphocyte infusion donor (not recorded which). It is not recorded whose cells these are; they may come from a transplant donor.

The CDR3 protein is CASSLVPLAGGFCEQYF. CDR3 DNA sequence: TGTGCCAGCAGCTTAGTGCCCCTAGCGGGAGGATTCTGCGAGCAGTACTTC. The genes are TRBV7-6 and TRBJ2-7, with 11 nucleotides matching TRBD2. The CDR3 length is 17 residues. Germline CDR1 is SGHVS and CDR2 is FNYEAQ. V lost 1 base and J lost 6; bases outside the gene matches: 11.